This TCR beta chain was observed in a study of human T cells and chemical hapten exposure. V dropped 0 bases and J dropped 2 bases, with 12 bases sitting between them. Germline lookup yields CDR1 KGHSH and CDR2 LQKENI. This CDR3 contains 16 residues. Regarding time point: patch test 2, 6 weeks after DPC sensitization. Described treatment: therapeutic diphenylcyclopropenone sensitization with weekly scalp DPC. TCRdb independently ran MiXCR on the RACE reads; one entry per CDR3 protein. This sample yields tens of thousands of distinct CDR3 sequences, of which approximately 10% are seen a single time; 1.5% to 2% belongs to the top ten. This clonotype was seen a handful of times.

Sample: whole blood, taken in connection with sensitization to the hapten diphenylcyclopropenone (DPC). The sequence derives from a man younger than 35 with alopecia areata. Some clones in this sample may be carry-over from other donors' samples. The rearrangement uses TRBV18 and TRBJ2-3; D is unresolved. CDR3 loop: CASSPPARLYTDTQYF. For the CDR3, the DNA is TGTGCCAGCTCACCACCTGCTCGGTTGTACACAGATACGCAGTATTTT. Filled out from reference TRBV18 and TRBJ2-3, the complete variable domain reads NAGVMQNPRHLVRRRGQEARLRCSPMKGHSHVYWYRQLPEEGLKFMVYLQKENIIDESGMPKERFSAEFPKEGPSILRIQQVVRGDSAAYFCASSPPARLYTDTQYFGPGTRLTVL.